This entry lists 21 T cell receptor beta chains sequenced from one sample in a study of shared clonotypes between healthy human individuals. The table came from immunoSEQ multiplex PCR; TCRdb's copy has only in-frame clones and leaves some out. The table records 2.3 million or so clones, 90% to 95% of them present only once. Sequencing input: naive CD4+ T cells from PBMCs. Sample subset: CD45RA+ positively selected. These receptors were obtained from a man between 18 and 29 years old in good health. Some clones in this sample may be carry-over from other donors' samples.

The chain carries TRBV10-3 and TRBJ2-7, with 11 nucleotides matching TRBD1. Per germline, CDR1 ENHRY and CDR2 SYGVKD. V lost 6 bases, J lost 2 bases, and 6 bases stayed unmatched. The CDR3 sequence is 15 residues long. The CDR3 is CAIRTTDRGPYEQYF. The CDR3 nucleotides read TGTGCCATCAGAACCACGGACAGGGGGCCCTACGAGCAGTACTTC.

DNA for the CDR3: TGCGCCAGCAGCCTTTCCCTAACCATTAGCTCCTACAATGAGCAGTTCTTC. It is translated as CASSLSLTISSYNEQFF. J is TRBJ2-1 and V is TRBV5-1; the D is unclear. The V and J ends lost 4 bases and 0 bases respectively, with 17 bases between them. The germline CDR1 and CDR2 sequences are SGHRS and YFSETQ. This CDR3 spans 17 amino acids.

The chain has TRBV5-4 and TRBJ2-7; 10 bases align to TRBD2. The ends lost 4 bases at V and 5 bases at J; junction bases unmatched: 9. The CDR3 has 15 amino acids. Germline V lookup: CDR1 SGHNT, CDR2 YYREEE (reference sequence). CDR3 protein: CASSARLAGVNEQYF. The DNA for the CDR3 is TGTGCCAGCAGCGCGCGCCTAGCGGGAGTGAACGAGCAGTACTTC. The full variable domain, its missing parts supplied by reference TRBV5-4 and TRBJ2-7, is ETGVTQSPTHLIKTRGQQVTLRCSSQSGHNTVSWYQQALGQGPQFIFQYYREEENGRGNFPPRFSGLQFPNYSSELNVNALELDDSALYLCASSARLAGVNEQYFGPGTRLTVT.

The gene calls are TRBV5-6 and TRBJ2-3, with 10 bases that match TRBD2. The CDR3 sequence is 15 residues long. Germline CDR1 is SGHDT and CDR2 is YYEEEE. Losses at the gene ends were 4 bases for V and 7 bases for J; bases not matched to a gene: 9. The CDR3 region is CASSGGLASIYTQYF. The CDR3 DNA reads as TGTGCCAGCAGCGGGGGACTAGCGAGCATTTATACGCAGTATTTT. Full variable domain (missing parts from reference TRBV5-6 and TRBJ2-3): DAGVTQSPTHLIKTRGQQVTLRCSPKSGHDTVSWYQQALGQGPQFIFQYYEEEERQRGNFPDRFSGHQFPNYSSELNVNALLLGDSALYLCASSGGLASIYTQYFGPGTRLTVL.

This clone was seen more than once but under ten times. Other nucleotide sequences in the sample specify the same CDR3. The rearrangement uses TRBV11-3 and TRBJ2-3; D call uncertain. The CDR3 runs 13 residues. Between the trimmed V and J ends, which lost 3 bases and 4 bases, there was a span of 8 bases. Germline V gene data show CDR1 as SGHNT and CDR2 as YENEEA. The CDR3 sequence: CASSFGEADTQYF. In nucleotides, the CDR3 is TGTGCCAGCAGCTTCGGAGAAGCAGATACGCAGTATTTT.

The genes are TRBV10-3 and TRBJ1-2, with a possible D match to TRBD1 (5 bases). Per the germline V gene, CDR1 is ENHRY and CDR2 is SYGVKD. The V gene lost 4 bases and the J gene lost 6 bases, with 24 bases spanning the gap. This CDR3 region has 17 residues. The CDR3, as DNA: TGTGCCATCAGTGCAATTTCCGGGACCGACCTTCGAAATGGCTACACCTTC. It specifies CAISAISGTDLRNGYTF.

The chain has TRBV28 and TRBJ2-7; TRBD2 matches at 11 bases. CDR3 size: 14 residues. Germline CDR1 reads MDHEN; CDR2 reads SYDVKM. The trim removed 7 bases at V and 0 bases at J, leaving 2 bases unmatched. CDR3 sequence (DNA): TGTGCCAGCACCCTAGCGGGAGGCTCCTACGAGCAGTACTTC. Protein: CASTLAGGSYEQYF.

This clone was picked up a small number of times. Other DNA sequences in the sample encode the same CDR3. The chain is built from TRBV29-1 and TRBJ1-1; 7 nucleotides line up with TRBD1. CDR3 length: 11 amino acids. V lost 6 bases to trimming and J lost 4 bases; unmatched junction nucleotides: 2. The V gene's germline CDR1 is SQVTM and CDR2 ANQGSEA. In nucleotides, the CDR3 is TGCAGCGTAAACAGGGGCACTGAAGCTTTCTTT. It yields the protein CSVNRGTEAFF.

J is TRBJ2-1 and V is TRBV9; 7 nucleotides line up with TRBD2. This CDR3 contains 16 residues. Germline V CDR1 and CDR2: SGDLS, YYNGEE. Trimming at V came to 3 bases and at J to 0 bases, leaving 6 bases not matched to a gene. The CDR3 is CASSETSKSSYNEQFF. CDR3 nucleotide sequence: TGTGCCAGCAGCGAGACTAGCAAAAGCTCCTACAATGAGCAGTTCTTC.

The V call is TRBV6-6, the J call TRBJ2-1; D is ambiguous. Germline loops: CDR1 MNHNY, CDR2 SVGAGI (reference sequence). This CDR3 region has 14 residues. Trimming pared 5 bases from V and 6 bases from J, leaving 14 bases between. In DNA form, the CDR3 reads TGTGCCAGCAGTAACCGGGCCCTGGGCAATGAGCAGTTCTTC. It specifies CASSNRALGNEQFF.

The chain has TRBV10-3 and TRBJ2-3; D might be TRBD2 (6 bases). CDR3 length: 14 residues. CDR1 ENHRY and CDR2 SYGVKD come from the germline V gene. The V end lost 6 bases, the J end lost 1 base, and 11 bases lay between the germline ends. Here the CDR3 reads CAISGGGGTDTQYF. The CDR3 nucleotides are TGTGCCATCAGCGGGGGTGGGGGCACAGATACGCAGTATTTT.

The gene calls are TRBV5-1 and TRBJ2-1, with TRBD2 matching over 11 bases. V lost 2 bases and J lost 8; bases outside the gene matches: 12. The CDR3 runs to 17 residues. Germline lookup yields CDR1 SGHRS and CDR2 YFSETQ. The CDR3 reads CASSLGLAGGVNHEQFF. The CDR3 DNA is TGCGCCAGCAGCTTAGGACTAGCGGGCGGGGTGAACCATGAGCAGTTCTTC.

The chain couples TRBV5-8 to TRBJ2-7; D gene uncertain. CDR1 is SGHTS and CDR2 is YDEGEE in the germline V gene. The CDR3 extends over 14 amino acids. Trimming took off 0 bases at V and 3 bases at J, with 10 bases between the two ends. The CDR3 DNA reads as TGTGCCAGCAGCTTGGTAGGTCGGCTCTACGAGCAGTACTTC. It translates to CASSLVGRLYEQYF. The variable domain in full, completed from reference TRBV5-8 and TRBJ2-7, reads EAGVTQSPTHLIKTRGQQATLRCSPISGHTSVYWYQQALGLGLQFLLWYDEGEERNRGNFPPRFSGRQFPNYSSELNVNALELEDSALYLCASSLVGRLYEQYFGPGTRLTVT.

V and J are TRBV13 and TRBJ1-1, with D maybe TRBD1 (6 bases). With 5 bases removed from V and 1 base from J, the gap between germline ends came to 17 bases. The CDR3 runs to 16 residues. The germline V gene has CDR1 PRHDT and CDR2 FYEKMQ (reference sequence). The CDR3 coding sequence is TGTGCCAGCAGCGTGGGGCAGGGGCGTAGGAACACTGAAGCTTTCTTT. Its translation is CASSVGQGRRNTEAFF.

The chain uses TRBV10-1 and TRBJ2-2; D possibly matches TRBD1 or TRBD2 (5 bases each). V lost 2 bases, J lost 0 bases, and 10 bases lay in between. Germline V CDR1 and CDR2: WNHNN, SYGVQD (reference sequence). The CDR3 length is 16 residues. This CDR3 reads CASSERDPANTGELFF. The CDR3 bases are TGCGCCAGCAGTGAGCGGGACCCAGCGAACACCGGGGAGCTGTTTTTT.

Only one count was recorded for this clone. The chain couples TRBV5-6 to TRBJ2-5, with a tentative D call TRBD1 (5 bases). The length of the CDR3 is 14 residues. The V end was cut by 0 bases, the J end by 4 bases, with 10 bases between. CDR1 SGHDT and CDR2 YYEEEE come from the germline V gene. CDR3 in DNA: TGTGCCAGCAGCTTGGGACAGCTACTAGAGACCCAGTACTTC. It translates to CASSLGQLLETQYF.

V and J are TRBV5-5 and TRBJ1-4, with D possibly TRBD1 on 5 matching bases. Germline V gives CDR1 SGHKS, CDR2 YYEKEE (reference sequence). Trimming pared 1 base from V and 4 bases from J, leaving 17 bases between. CDR3 size: 17 residues. The CDR3 loop is CASSLIWSGGRNEKLFF. Written as DNA, the CDR3 is TGTGCCAGCAGCTTGATCTGGAGCGGGGGACGTAATGAAAAACTGTTTTTT.

The J gene is TRBJ2-7, the V gene TRBV28; 8 bases are shared with TRBD2. Germline V CDR1 and CDR2: MDHEN, SYDVKM. The CDR3 has 14 amino acids. Losses at the gene ends were 3 bases for V and 2 bases for J; bases not matched to a gene: 3. CDR3 nucleotide sequence: TGTGCCAGCAGTTTTAGCGGGGCAGCCTACGAGCAGTACTTC. Its protein is CASSFSGAAYEQYF.

The V and J genes are TRBV5-6 and TRBJ2-7, with D unresolved. The CDR3 runs 11 residues. V shed 5 bases and J shed 3 bases, with 6 bases lying between them. Germline V gene data show CDR1 as SGHDT and CDR2 as YYEEEE. CDR3 loop: CASRRNYEQYF. The CDR3 DNA reads as TGTGCCAGCAGACGGAACTACGAGCAGTACTTC.

The sample holds one count of this clone. The rearrangement uses TRBV18 and TRBJ2-5; TRBD1 or TRBD2 may be the D gene (6 bases each). CDR1 is KGHSH and CDR2 is LQKENI in the germline V gene. This CDR3 region has 16 residues. The germline V and J ends were trimmed by 3 bases and 2 bases, with 16 bases remaining between them. The CDR3 region is CASSPARGAPQETQYF. CDR3 nucleotides: TGTGCCAGCTCACCGGCAAGGGGGGCTCCACAAGAGACCCAGTACTTC.

CDR3 in DNA: TGTGCCAGCTCCCCTGGGACAGGGAAACAAGAGACCCAGTACTTC. Its translation: CASSPGTGKQETQYF. This rearrangement joins TRBV18 to TRBJ2-5, with 9 bases matching TRBD1. The length of the CDR3 is 15 residues. CDR1 and CDR2 from the germline V gene are KGHSH and LQKENI. After removal of 6 bases from V and 2 bases from J, the junction contained 7 bases not matched to a gene.